The clone carrying this T cell receptor beta chain turned up a few times. Its antigen is not known. This record belongs to a study of T cell repertoires in cytomegalovirus infection. As for the study in general: Based on public TCR beta signatures, there were indications of CMV infection and of a matching HLA type. Study outcomes and limitations: HLA-C-restricted TCR beta clonotypes specific for CMV led the ex vivo response.

Via MiXCR, TCRdb re-called the reads, giving one row per CDR3 protein. The sample holds more than 45,000 distinct CDR3 sequences, about 30% seen once. Germline V gene sequence: CDR1 MNHEY, CDR2 SVGAGI. The CDR3 has 13 residues. The ends lost 7 bases at V and 4 bases at J; junction bases unmatched: 6. The chain joins TRBV6-5 to TRBJ2-7, with 8 bases fitting TRBD2. The sequenced sample was PBMCs, sequenced either directly or after in vitro stimulation (not recorded which). The sequence was obtained from a human donor in good health (CMV status not recorded). Some clones in this sample may be carry-over from other donors' samples. CDR3 coding DNA: TGTGCCAGCACCCCGGGGGGGGTTTACGAGCAGTACTTC. Its protein is CASTPGGVYEQYF.